This TCR beta chain was recorded in a study of shared clonotypes between healthy human individuals. The assay was immunoSEQ multiplex PCR, and TCRdb's table has in-frame clones only and misses some. In the table there are around 720,000 clones, about 80% of which are singletons. Input material: memory CD4+ T cells sorted from blood. Subset in this sample: CD45RA-negative fraction. This sequence was found in a woman in her twenties or thirties in good health.

The CDR3 spells CASSPPQRAGELFF. In DNA, the CDR3 is TGTGCCAGCAGCCCCCCCCAGCGTGCCGGGGAGCTGTTTTTT. J is TRBJ2-2 and V is TRBV7-9, with unresolved D. Trimming shortened V by 5 bases and J by 6 bases, and 13 bases separated the two germline ends. Germline CDR1 SEHNR, CDR2 FQNEAQ (reference sequence). The CDR3 loop spans 14 amino acids.